A single sample is the source of the 27 T cell receptor beta chains below, sequenced in a study of control samples from healthy donors and cancer patients. Profiled with immunoSEQ multiplex PCR; TCRdb holds only in-frame clones, not every one. The sample holds around 250,000 clones, 82% seen once. The sample comprised PBMCs. These receptor sequences come from a woman aged 60 to 75 with lung cancer.

This clone was counted between two and nine times. This chain joins TRBV10-3 and TRBJ2-1; 10 bases agree with TRBD2. J was trimmed by 5 bases and V by 2 bases; bases with no gene match: 18. The CDR3 is made up of 20 amino acids. Germline CDR1 reads ENHRY; CDR2 reads SYGVKD. CDR3: CAISEVLVISGRSSNNEQFF. The CDR3, as DNA: TGTGCCATCAGTGAGGTCTTGGTTATTAGCGGGAGGTCGAGCAACAATGAGCAGTTCTTC.

This chain uses TRBV5-8 with TRBJ2-7; 10 nucleotides agree with TRBD1. Germline assignment: CDR1 SGHTS and CDR2 YDEGEE. The CDR3 totals 15 residues. V was pared by 3 bases and J by 0 bases, with 3 bases of the junction left unmatched. CDR3 DNA sequence: TGTGCCAGCAGCTCGGGACAGGGGAGCTCCTACGAGCAGTACTTC. This translates into CASSSGQGSSYEQYF.

The DNA for the CDR3 is TGTGCCAGCAGCGTCGGGACTAGCGGGAGTTTATACAATGAGCAGTTCTTC. Its translation: CASSVGTSGSLYNEQFF. This rearrangement joins TRBV9 to TRBJ2-1, with 14 bases lining up with TRBD2. With V trimmed by 2 bases and J by 4 bases, 5 bases remained unmatched. Germline values: CDR1 SGDLS, CDR2 YYNGEE. The CDR3 consists of 17 residues. Full variable domain (rest looked up from reference TRBV9 and TRBJ2-1): DSGVTQTPKHLITATGQRVTLRCSPRSGDLSVYWYQQSLDQGLQFLIQYYNGEERAKGNILERFSAQQFPDLHSELNLSSLELGDSALYFCASSVGTSGSLYNEQFFGPGTRLTVL.

This chain links TRBV12-2 with TRBJ2-7; TRBD1, as called in the table, went unchecked against the DNA. TRBV12-2 is deemed a pseudogene. The CDR3 covers 20 residues. This CDR3 reads CASRSPPGQGAAIHTYEQYF. CDR3 nucleotides: TGTGCAAGTCGCTCTCCGCCGGGACAGGGTGCCGCCATACATACCTACGAGCAGTACTTC.

This rearrangement joins TRBV4-1 to TRBJ1-6; D remains unclear. CDR1 is MGHRA, CDR2 YSYEKL, per germline. This CDR3 is 16 amino acids long. With 4 bases removed from V and 4 bases from J, the gap between germline ends came to 14 bases. The CDR3 coding sequence is TGCGCCAGCAGCCTGGTCGCCGGGGATTATAATTCACCCCTCCACTTT. It encodes CASSLVAGDYNSPLHF.

The rearrangement links TRBV18 to TRBJ1-1; 7 nucleotides match TRBD1. Germline trimming cut 2 bases from V and 5 bases from J; bases unmatched to any gene: 8. In germline, CDR1 is KGHSH, CDR2 LQKENI. The CDR3 loop spans 15 amino acids. The chain's CDR3 is CASSPSGQSRTEAFF. CDR3 coding DNA: TGTGCCAGCTCACCATCGGGACAGAGTAGGACTGAAGCTTTCTTT.

V is TRBV5-1 and J is TRBJ2-5, with D perhaps matching TRBD2 (6 bases). The V gene's germline CDR1 is SGHRS and CDR2 YFSETQ. V lost 2 bases and J lost 1, with 15 bases in between. The CDR3 is made up of 16 amino acids. This CDR3 reads CASSFYPGETQETQYF. As DNA, the CDR3 is TGCGCCAGCAGCTTTTATCCGGGAGAGACCCAAGAGACCCAGTACTTC.

CDR3 DNA: TGTGCCAGCAGCCGTGCGACTAGCGGGGGTAGGGGTACGCAGTATTTT. Its protein product is CASSRATSGGRGTQYF. The gene calls are TRBV11-3 and TRBJ2-3; 12 bases fit TRBD2. The germline V gene encodes CDR1 SGHNT and CDR2 YENEEA. This CDR3 contains 16 residues. The V segment lost 5 bases and the J segment 8 bases; nucleotides outside the gene matches: 11.

CDR3 nucleotides: TGTGCCAGCAGTCCCAGCTATGGCTACACCTTC. This sequence encodes CASSPSYGYTF. The chain links TRBV28 to TRBJ1-2, with D hard to call. The V end was cut by 5 bases, the J end by 4 bases, with 5 bases between. This CDR3 has 11 residues. Germline lookup yields CDR1 MDHEN and CDR2 SYDVKM.

The chain joins TRBV5-1 to TRBJ1-4; TRBD1 matches at 10 bases. Germline V gene data show CDR1 as SGHRS and CDR2 as YFSETQ. With V trimmed by 4 bases and J by 8 bases, 5 bases remained unmatched. The CDR3 covers 14 residues. CDR3: CASSQGQGEEKLFF. The CDR3, as DNA: TGCGCCAGCAGCCAAGGACAGGGGGAAGAAAAACTGTTTTTT.

CDR3 sequence reads: CASSPLAYNEQFF. The DNA for the CDR3 is TGTGCCAGCAGTCCTCTGGCCTACAATGAGCAGTTCTTC. The V gene is TRBV27, the J gene TRBJ2-1; D is unresolved. This CDR3 contains 13 residues. CDR1 is MNHEY and CDR2 is SMNVEV in the germline V gene (reference sequence). V was clipped by 5 bases and J by 2 bases, with 7 bases between them.

About this clone: Other DNA sequences in the sample encode the same CDR3. The chain combines TRBV5-8 with TRBJ1-1, with 9 nucleotides matching TRBD1. Germline V gene data show CDR1 as SGHTS and CDR2 as YDEGEE. Trimming removed 0 bases from V and 9 bases from J; junction bases left unmatched: 6. The CDR3 consists of 14 residues. This CDR3 reads CASSLGQGERKAFF. CDR3 in DNA: TGTGCCAGCAGCTTGGGACAGGGGGAACGGAAAGCTTTCTTT.

This chain uses TRBV10-3 with TRBJ1-4; D unclear. With 2 bases removed from V and 3 bases from J, the gap between germline ends came to 10 bases. This CDR3 comprises 15 residues. Germline-derived CDR1 and CDR2 are ENHRY and SYGVKD. CDR3 nucleotides: TGTGCCATCAGTGAGGGCGCGCAGGCTAATGAAAAACTGTTTTTT. Its protein is CAISEGAQANEKLFF.

The chain combines TRBV20-1 with TRBJ1-4; possibly TRBD1 for D (5 bases). There are 14 residues in the CDR3. CDR1 and CDR2 from the germline V gene are DFQATT and SNEGSKA (reference sequence). Deletions cut 3 bases from V and 11 bases from J, with 19 bases between. The CDR3 sequence: CSASAGRLPGKLFF. The DNA of the CDR3 is TGCAGTGCTAGTGCGGGACGGCTACCTGGGAAACTGTTTTTT.

This clone was recorded only once. The CDR3 bases are TGTGCCAGCAGAAGACAGGCCAATGAAAAACTGTTTTTT. This gives the protein CASRRQANEKLFF. V usage is TRBV3-1 (or the pseudogene TRBV3-2) and J usage is TRBJ1-4; D may be TRBD1 (6 bases). The germline gives CDR1 LGHDT, CDR2 YNNKEL (reference sequence). The CDR3 loop spans 13 amino acids. The V end was cut by 6 bases, the J end by 5 bases, with 10 bases between.

This clone occurred a few times. The chain joins TRBV7-9 to TRBJ2-1, with D unclear. CDR1 and CDR2 (germline): SEHNR, FQNEAQ (reference sequence). The CDR3 contains 14 residues. With 1 base removed from V and 2 bases from J, the gap between germline ends came to 6 bases. The CDR3 nucleotides are TGTGCCAGCAGCTTAGAGGGTCCCTACAATGAGCAGTTCTTC. This encodes CASSLEGPYNEQFF.

The chain uses TRBV28 and TRBJ1-1, with 7 bases fitting TRBD1. V dropped 8 bases and J dropped 4; count of bases not matched to a gene: 10. Germline V lookup: CDR1 MDHEN, CDR2 SYDVKM. The CDR3 contains 14 residues. CDR3 sequence: CASGHRGMGTEAFF. CDR3 bases: TGTGCCAGCGGCCACAGGGGAATGGGCACTGAAGCTTTCTTT.

The V call is TRBV5-1, the J call TRBJ2-7; TRBD1 matches 10 bases. There are 15 residues in the CDR3. After removal of 4 bases from V and 3 bases from J, the junction contained 7 bases not matched to a gene. Germline CDR1 is SGHRS and CDR2 is YFSETQ. The CDR3 nucleotides read TGCGCCAGCAGCACCCGACAGGGGGCAAGCTACGAGCAGTACTTC. This codes for CASSTRQGASYEQYF.

This clone occurred once. The chain uses TRBV9 and TRBJ2-5; D is possibly TRBD2 (7 bases). The germline CDR1 and CDR2 sequences are SGDLS and YYNGEE. The V and J ends lost 4 bases and 2 bases respectively, with 15 bases between them. This CDR3 contains 15 residues. The CDR3 spells CASSPEGGLQETQYF. CDR3 nucleotides: TGTGCCAGCAGCCCAGAGGGGGGGCTTCAAGAGACCCAGTACTTC.

This chain joins TRBV7-3 and TRBJ1-2; 8 nucleotides align to TRBD1. CDR3 length: 13 residues. The V gene's germline CDR1 is SGHTA and CDR2 FQGTGA. V was pared by 5 bases and J by 6 bases, with 5 bases of the junction left unmatched. The CDR3 DNA sequence: TGTGCCAGCAGCGAGACAGGGGTAGATGGCTACACCTTC. This translates into CASSETGVDGYTF.

The rearrangement joins TRBV2 to TRBJ1-1; 9 nucleotides agree with TRBD1. V gave up 4 bases and J gave up 5 bases; unmatched junction bases: 2. CDR1 and CDR2 from the germline V gene are SNHLY and FYNNEI. This CDR3 region has 13 residues. The CDR3 DNA sequence: TGTGCCAGCAGTGCTGGACAGGGGACTGAAGCTTTCTTT. Amino acid sequence: CASSAGQGTEAFF.

This chain joins TRBV12-3 or TRBV12-4 and TRBJ2-6; unclear D gene. This CDR3 has 13 residues. Trimming shortened V by 6 bases and J by 0 bases, and 3 bases separated the two germline ends. For the CDR3, the DNA is TGTGCCAGCAGGGTCTCTGGGGCCAACGTCCTGACTTTC. This translates into CASRVSGANVLTF.

The chain is built from TRBV9 and TRBJ2-3, with TRBD2 matching 10 bases. V dropped 0 bases and J dropped 3; count of bases not matched to a gene: 7. The germline CDR1 and CDR2 sequences are SGDLS and YYNGEE. The CDR3 spans 17 residues. The CDR3 bases are TGTGCCAGCAGCGTAGGTTCTAGCGGGAGTGGAACAGATACGCAGTATTTT. Translation: CASSVGSSGSGTDTQYF.

V usage is TRBV6-5 and J usage is TRBJ1-4, with D hard to call. The CDR3 extends over 16 amino acids. Germline values: CDR1 MNHEY, CDR2 SVGAGI. Trimming removed 4 bases from V and 0 bases from J, with 12 bases in between. CDR3 coding DNA: TGTGCCAGCAGTTCCTGGGAAGGAGCAACTAATGAAAAACTGTTTTTT. Amino acids: CASSSWEGATNEKLFF.

This sequence joins TRBV29-1 and TRBJ1-1, with a weak D call TRBD1 (6 bases). Germline V gene data show CDR1 as SQVTM and CDR2 as ANQGSEA. This CDR3 is 12 amino acids long. V shed 5 bases and J shed 5 bases, with 12 bases lying between them. In DNA form, the CDR3 reads TGCAGCGTTCGGGGTACAGGGACTGAAGCTTTCTTT. This translates into CSVRGTGTEAFF.

V gene TRBV30 combines with J gene TRBJ2-3; possible D gene TRBD2, 6 bases. V dropped 1 base and J dropped 1 base, with 15 bases sitting between them. The CDR3 sequence is 16 residues long. CDR1 and CDR2 from the germline V gene are GTSNPN and SVGIG (reference sequence). The CDR3 DNA follows: TGTGCCTGGAGTGCCTATGAAGCGGGTGGCACAGATACGCAGTATTTT. Encoded protein: CAWSAYEAGGTDTQYF. The full variable domain, with the rest looked up from reference TRBV30 and TRBJ2-3, is SQTIHQWPATLVQPVGSPLSLECTVEGTSNPNLYWYRQAAGRGLQLLFYSVGIGQISSEVPQNLSASRPQDRQFILSSKKLLLSDSGFYLCAWSAYEAGGTDTQYFGPGTRLTVL.

This chain connects TRBV27 to TRBJ1-2; 7 bases align to TRBD1. The CDR3 covers 16 residues. V gave up 7 bases and J gave up 8 bases; unmatched junction bases: 19. Germline loops: CDR1 MNHEY, CDR2 SMNVEV (reference sequence). CDR3 DNA: TGTGCCAGCAACATCAAAGGAGGGGGGACAGCGAGCGGCTACACCTTC. This translates into CASNIKGGGTASGYTF.